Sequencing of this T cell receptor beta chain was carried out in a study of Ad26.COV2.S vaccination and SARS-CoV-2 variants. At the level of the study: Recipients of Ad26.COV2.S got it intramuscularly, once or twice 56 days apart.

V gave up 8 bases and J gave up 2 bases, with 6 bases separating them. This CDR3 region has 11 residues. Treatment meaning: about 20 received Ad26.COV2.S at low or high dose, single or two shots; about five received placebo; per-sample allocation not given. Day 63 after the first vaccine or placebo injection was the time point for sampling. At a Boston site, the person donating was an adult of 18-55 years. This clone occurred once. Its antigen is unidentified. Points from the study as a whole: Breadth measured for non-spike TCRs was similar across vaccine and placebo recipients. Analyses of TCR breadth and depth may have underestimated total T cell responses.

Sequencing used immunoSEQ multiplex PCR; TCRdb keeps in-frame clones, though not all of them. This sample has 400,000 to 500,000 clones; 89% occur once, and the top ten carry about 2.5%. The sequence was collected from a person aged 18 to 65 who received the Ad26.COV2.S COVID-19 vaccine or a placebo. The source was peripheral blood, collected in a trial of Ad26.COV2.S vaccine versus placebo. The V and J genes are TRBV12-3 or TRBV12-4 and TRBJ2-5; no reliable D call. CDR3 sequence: CASGRQETQYF. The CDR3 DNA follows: TGTGCCAGCGGACGGCAAGAGACCCAGTACTTC.